These 19 T cell receptor beta chains came from one sample sequenced in a study of response to subunit inactivated influenza vaccine. A single record per CDR3 protein comes from TCRdb applying MiXCR to the RT-PCR reads. The sample shows 150,000 to 200,000 distinct CDR3 sequences, roughly 12% of them seen only once. These sequences were also reported in another study, on T cells expressing NK-cell markers. That paper adds: The authors made TCR beta cDNA libraries by 5'RACE template switching. This switching added a universal primer site and UMIs.

The sample consisted of CD8+ T cells sorted from PBMCs, taken 11 to 12 days after vaccination. These receptors originate from a man aged 50 to 59 who received an inactivated influenza vaccine.

The V call is TRBV15, the J call TRBJ2-5; 9 bases are shared with TRBD2. Germline-derived CDR1 and CDR2 are LNHNV and YYDKDF (reference sequence). Trimming at V came to 5 bases and at J to 2 bases, leaving 6 bases not matched to a gene. The CDR3 has 15 residues. The CDR3 is CATSPRLAEQETQYF. CDR3 DNA: TGTGCCACCAGCCCAAGACTAGCGGAACAAGAGACCCAGTACTTC.

This clonotype was counted a few times. V usage is TRBV10-3 and J usage is TRBJ2-7; 7 nucleotides line up with TRBD2. This CDR3 has 13 residues. CDR1 is ENHRY, CDR2 SYGVKD, per germline. J gave up 3 bases and V 5 bases, and 4 bases lay outside the gene matches. The CDR3 DNA is TGTGCCATCAGTCCGACTAGCAACTACGAGCAGTACTTC. Encoded protein: CAISPTSNYEQYF.

Only a few counts were recorded for this clonotype. This sequence joins TRBV2 and TRBJ2-5; a weak D match, TRBD1 (5 bases). Per the germline V gene, CDR1 is SNHLY and CDR2 is FYNNEI. Trimming removed 3 bases from V and 5 bases from J, with 16 bases in between. The length of the CDR3 is 15 residues. CDR3 nucleotide sequence: TGTGCCAGCAGTGAGACGTGGGCAGGGCAGGAGACCCAGTACTTC. Translating it yields CASSETWAGQETQYF.

This clonotype was recorded at least ten times. The rearrangement joins TRBV5-6 to TRBJ2-5; D not resolved. Trimming left V 0 bases short and J 4 bases short, with 7 bases between. This CDR3 spans 13 amino acids. The germline V gene has CDR1 SGHDT and CDR2 YYEEEE. CDR3 region: CASSLDWVETQYF. The CDR3 nucleotides are TGTGCCAGCAGCTTGGACTGGGTAGAGACCCAGTACTTC.

The chain links TRBV11-2 to TRBJ1-4; D gene ambiguous. This CDR3 has 15 amino acids. Trimming left V 3 bases short and J 3 bases short, with 11 bases between. Germline CDR1 and CDR2: SGHAT and FQNNGV. In DNA, the CDR3 is TGTGCCAGCAGCTTGATGAGGTCGCCTAATGAAAAACTGTTTTTT. It codes for CASSLMRSPNEKLFF.

The V call is TRBV12-3 or TRBV12-4, the J call TRBJ2-6, with 9 bases identical to TRBD2. V lost 0 bases to trimming and J lost 2 bases; unmatched junction nucleotides: 11. CDR3 length equals 20 residues. The CDR3 is CASSLALGRLAEPGANVLTF. CDR3 nucleotide sequence: TGTGCCAGCAGTTTAGCTCTTGGGAGACTAGCGGAACCTGGGGCCAACGTCCTGACTTTC.

V usage is TRBV11-2 and J usage is TRBJ1-4; D call uncertain. Trimming removed 5 bases at V and 5 bases at J, with 6 bases between. The CDR3 is made up of 12 amino acids. Germline V gene lookup returns CDR1 SGHAT and CDR2 FQNNGV. This CDR3 reads CASSPPNEKLFF. CDR3 in DNA: TGTGCCAGCAGCCCGCCGAATGAAAAACTGTTTTTT.

This clonotype came up many times. The chain has TRBV5-1 and TRBJ2-7; tentatively, D is TRBD1 (6 bases). CDR3 length: 14 residues. The germline V gene has CDR1 SGHRS and CDR2 YFSETQ. The V end was cut by 0 bases, the J end by 2 bases, with 9 bases between. Here the CDR3 DNA reads TGCGCCAGCAGCTTGGCAGGGGTACCCTACGAGCAGTACTTC. The encoded protein is CASSLAGVPYEQYF.

The rearrangement links TRBV7-9 to TRBJ2-3; D perhaps matches TRBD1 (6 bases). Trimming shortened V by 5 bases and J by 0 bases, and 18 bases separated the two germline ends. CDR1 and CDR2 (germline): SEHNR, FQNEAQ (reference sequence). The length of the CDR3 is 17 residues. The CDR3 loop reads CASSPRVMGQSTDTQYF. DNA for the CDR3: TGTGCCAGCAGCCCCCGGGTGATGGGACAAAGCACAGATACGCAGTATTTT.

The V and J genes are TRBV28 and TRBJ2-7; D uncertain. V lost 5 bases and J lost 0, with 11 bases in between. The germline V gene encodes CDR1 MDHEN and CDR2 SYDVKM. This CDR3 has 14 amino acids. This CDR3 reads CASSIVSSSYEQYF. The DNA of the CDR3 is TGTGCCAGCAGTATCGTCAGCAGCTCCTACGAGCAGTACTTC.

This clonotype was seen more than once but under ten times. The chain combines TRBV20-1 with TRBJ2-7; 8 nucleotides agree with TRBD1. The V and J ends lost 0 bases and 2 bases, in that order; junction bases with no gene match: 6. The CDR3 extends over 15 amino acids. Germline lookup yields CDR1 DFQATT and CDR2 SNEGSKA (reference sequence). The chain's CDR3 is CSARELRQGTYEQYF. CDR3 coding DNA: TGCAGTGCTAGAGAGTTACGACAGGGGACCTACGAGCAGTACTTC.

The sample holds a few counts of this clonotype. The chain is built from TRBV11-2 and TRBJ2-2; a weak D match, TRBD2 (6 bases). The CDR3 spans 14 residues. Germline lookup yields CDR1 SGHAT and CDR2 FQNNGV. V lost 4 bases and J lost 4, with 10 bases in between. In DNA, the CDR3 is TGTGCCAGCAGCTGGGTCGGGGGCACCGGGGAGCTGTTTTTT. Protein product: CASSWVGGTGELFF.

This clonotype has at least ten counts. V gene TRBV29-1 combines with J gene TRBJ2-7; 9 nucleotides match TRBD2. The V and J ends lost 5 bases and 5 bases, in that order; junction bases with no gene match: 13. Germline assignment: CDR1 SQVTM and CDR2 ANQGSEA. The CDR3 is 15 residues long. The CDR3 loop reads CSVRLRVAGDHEQYF. CDR3 bases: TGCAGCGTTAGATTGAGGGTAGCGGGAGACCACGAGCAGTACTTC.

This clonotype was detected a few times. Here the CDR3 reads CASRLAGTDTQYF. For the CDR3, the DNA is TGTGCCAGCAGACTAGCCGGCACAGATACGCAGTATTTT. This chain uses TRBV11-2 with TRBJ2-3, with D maybe TRBD2 (6 bases). Germline assignment: CDR1 SGHAT and CDR2 FQNNGV. V was clipped by 6 bases and J by 1 base, with 8 bases between them. This CDR3 contains 13 residues.

This clonotype showed up just a few times. The chain joins TRBV6-2 or TRBV6-3 to TRBJ2-7; D is uncertain. Trimming cost V 2 bases and J 0 bases, with 14 bases left between them. The V gene's germline CDR1 is MNHEY and CDR2 SVGEGT. The CDR3 has 16 residues. CDR3 sequence (DNA): TGTGCCAGCAGTTACGGTCCGTTTTCTCGCTCCTACGAGCAGTACTTC. This gives the protein CASSYGPFSRSYEQYF.

There are a few counts of this clonotype. The chain couples TRBV7-9 to TRBJ1-5; no definite D call. The length of the CDR3 is 12 residues. V gave up 5 bases and J gave up 7 bases, with 9 bases separating them. Germline V gives CDR1 SEHNR, CDR2 FQNEAQ (reference sequence). CDR3 bases: TGTGCCAGCAGCAAGGACGCCCAGCCCCAGCATTTT. Its translation: CASSKDAQPQHF.

V and J are TRBV5-1 and TRBJ1-1; 9 nucleotides line up with TRBD1. CDR1 is SGHRS and CDR2 is YFSETQ in the germline V gene. The CDR3 is made up of 15 amino acids. With V trimmed by 6 bases and J by 6 bases, 12 bases remained unmatched. The CDR3: CASNLRDRVFAEAFF. CDR3 nucleotide sequence: TGCGCCAGCAACCTCCGGGACAGGGTTTTTGCTGAAGCTTTCTTT.

J is TRBJ2-7 and V is TRBV7-9; the match to TRBD1 covers 11 bases. This CDR3 has 14 residues. V lost 4 bases and J lost 6; bases outside the gene matches: 5. Germline-derived CDR1 and CDR2 are SEHNR and FQNEAQ (reference sequence). CDR3 amino acids: CASSSGQGAFEQYF. The CDR3 DNA sequence: TGTGCCAGCAGCTCAGGACAGGGGGCATTCGAGCAGTACTTC.

This clonotype was recorded a few times. V gene TRBV7-6 combines with J gene TRBJ2-1; TRBD2 might be the D (5 bases). Trimming left V 1 base short and J 4 bases short, with 8 bases between. The CDR3 runs to 14 residues. Germline values: CDR1 SGHVS, CDR2 FNYEAQ. CDR3 in amino acids: CASSLEWEYNEQFF. CDR3 bases: TGTGCCAGCAGCTTAGAGTGGGAGTACAATGAGCAGTTCTTC. Together with reference TRBV7-6 and TRBJ2-1, the CDR3 gives the full variable domain: GAGVSQSPRYKVTKRGQDVALRCDPISGHVSLYWYRQALGQGPEFLTYFNYEAQQDKSGLPNDRFSAERPEGSISTLTIQRTEQRDSAMYRCASSLEWEYNEQFFGPGTRLTVL.